These 18 T cell receptor beta chains share one sample of origin, sequenced in a study of technical replicates of blood from four donors. Only in-frame clones appear in the TCRdb table, and some are missing; sequencing was by immunoSEQ multiplex PCR. This table has roughly 81,000 clones, around 86% appearing once. The sequencing sample was made of PBMCs. These TCRs come from a human donor in good health. Some clones in this sample may be carry-over from other donors' samples.

The chain is built from TRBV2 and TRBJ2-7; 7 positions agree with TRBD2. V lost 4 bases and J lost 4; bases outside the gene matches: 7. Germline CDR1 SNHLY, CDR2 FYNNEI. This CDR3 is built from 14 residues. The CDR3 is CASSGLARFYEQYF. The CDR3 DNA follows: TGTGCCAGCAGTGGACTAGCTCGATTTTACGAGCAGTACTTC.

V and J are TRBV9 and TRBJ2-3; the D gene is possibly TRBD2 (6 bases). The CDR3 is made up of 13 amino acids. Between the trimmed V and J ends, which lost 4 bases and 8 bases, there was a span of 14 bases. From germline, CDR1 is SGDLS and CDR2 YYNGEE. CDR3 nucleotides: TGTGCCAGCAGCCAGACTAGAGAAGGTACGCAGTATTTT. Its protein is CASSQTREGTQYF.

The chain recombines TRBV7-6 with TRBJ2-1, with 7 bases fitting TRBD2. The ends lost 5 bases at V and 9 bases at J; junction bases unmatched: 16. From germline, CDR1 is SGHVS and CDR2 FNYEAQ. The CDR3 totals 16 residues. The CDR3 loop reads CASSIHQAGPQGEQFF. In DNA form, the CDR3 reads TGTGCCAGCAGCATTCACCAAGCGGGACCCCAGGGTGAGCAGTTCTTC.

This clone occurred once. The rearrangement links TRBV5-1 to TRBJ1-2; D gene uncertain. The CDR3 has 12 amino acids. V was pared by 5 bases and J by 0 bases, with 5 bases between. CDR1 is SGHRS and CDR2 is YFSETQ in the germline V gene. CDR3 sequence: CASRGTNYGYTF. The CDR3 DNA is TGCGCCAGCAGGGGCACTAACTATGGCTACACCTTC.

The V call is TRBV7-2, the J call TRBJ2-7; 11 bases align to TRBD1. This CDR3 contains 14 residues. V trimming: 1 base; J trimming: 6 bases; junction bases outside the gene matches: 2. Germline V CDR1 and CDR2: SGHTA, FQGNSA. In DNA form, the CDR3 reads TGTGCCAGCAGCTTAGGGACAGGGGGCCGCGAGCAGTACTTC. Translating gives CASSLGTGGREQYF.

This chain uses TRBV11-2 with TRBJ2-2, with 10 bases fitting TRBD2. V lost 0 bases to trimming and J lost 5 bases; unmatched junction nucleotides: 3. This CDR3 has 16 amino acids. In germline, CDR1 is SGHAT, CDR2 FQNNGV. The CDR3 nucleotides read TGTGCCAGCAGCTTAGATCCTAGCGGGGGAACCGGGGAGCTGTTTTTT. Translated: CASSLDPSGGTGELFF.

The DNA for the CDR3 is TGCGCCAGCAGCCAAGTGCTCCCCCAGCGGGATTTTCTGTTCTTC. The encoded protein is CASSQVLPQRDFLFF. This chain connects TRBV4-1 to TRBJ2-1; 7 bases are shared with TRBD2. The CDR3 contains 15 residues. Germline CDR1 and CDR2: MGHRA and YSYEKL. Germline trimming cut 1 base from V and 15 bases from J; bases unmatched to any gene: 15.

V is TRBV6-1 and J is TRBJ2-3; 10 nucleotides align to TRBD2. The V and J ends lost 2 bases and 5 bases, in that order; junction bases with no gene match: 7. The CDR3 spans 16 residues. Germline V CDR1 and CDR2: MNHNS, SASEGT. The CDR3 loop is CASSETLAGVVDTQYF. CDR3 sequence (DNA): TGTGCCAGCAGTGAAACGCTAGCGGGAGTGGTAGATACGCAGTATTTT.

The gene calls are TRBV5-4 and TRBJ1-3; D remains unclear. CDR1 and CDR2 from the germline V gene are SGHNT and YYREEE (reference sequence). The CDR3 has 16 amino acids. Trimming took 3 bases from V and 4 from J, leaving 17 bases between them. The chain's CDR3 is CASSSSIGSPGNTIYF. The CDR3 DNA sequence: TGTGCCAGCAGCTCTTCGATAGGGAGTCCAGGAAACACCATATATTTT.

The rearrangement links TRBV6-1 to TRBJ2-7, with D maybe TRBD1 (6 bases). This CDR3 spans 14 amino acids. Germline V lookup: CDR1 MNHNS, CDR2 SASEGT. With 3 bases removed from V and 0 bases from J, the gap between germline ends came to 9 bases. The CDR3 region is CASSDRTASYEQYF. CDR3 in DNA: TGTGCCAGCAGTGACCGGACAGCCTCCTACGAGCAGTACTTC.

This chain joins TRBV9 and TRBJ2-7; perhaps TRBD2 as D (7 bases). The length of the CDR3 is 14 residues. V lost 3 bases and J 3 bases, leaving 13 bases between the germline ends. From germline, CDR1 is SGDLS and CDR2 YYNGEE. DNA of the CDR3: TGTGCCAGCAGCGAAGAGGGGGGGTACTACGAGCAGTACTTC. Protein: CASSEEGGYYEQYF.

The chain recombines TRBV6-6 with TRBJ1-5, with 7 bases matching TRBD1. Germline CDR1 MNHNY, CDR2 SVGAGI (reference sequence). The CDR3 is made up of 14 amino acids. V dropped 6 bases and J dropped 2; count of bases not matched to a gene: 4. DNA of the CDR3: TGTGCCAGCAGCCTTGACAGGGGCAATCAGCCCCAGCATTTT. Protein product: CASSLDRGNQPQHF.

This clone was detected only a few times. The chain recombines TRBV7-8 with TRBJ2-7, with a possible D match to TRBD2 (6 bases). Germline V gene data show CDR1 as SGHVS and CDR2 as FQNEAQ. V lost 5 bases and J lost 9, with 23 bases in between. CDR3 size: 15 residues. For the CDR3, the DNA is TGTGCCAGCAGCCCAGGGCGGTCCTTATCGGGGGTGCAGTACTTC. Residues: CASSPGRSLSGVQYF.

The rearrangement links TRBV6-6 to TRBJ1-1, with TRBD1 as a possible D gene (5 bases). There are 13 residues in the CDR3. Per germline, CDR1 MNHNY and CDR2 SVGAGI (reference sequence). V lost 7 bases to trimming and J lost 7 bases, with 16 bases between them. The CDR3 sequence is CASKETVMIEAFF. DNA for the CDR3: TGTGCCAGCAAAGAGACAGTAATGATTGAAGCTTTCTTT.

The chain couples TRBV27 to TRBJ2-7; TRBD2 aligns across 10 bases. Germline-derived CDR1 and CDR2 are MNHEY and SMNVEV (reference sequence). J gave up 3 bases and V 2 bases, and 13 bases lay outside the gene matches. The CDR3 sequence is 18 residues long. As DNA, the CDR3 is TGTGCCAGCAGTTTAAGGGCGGTCCTAGCGGGAGAATTCTACGAGCAGTACTTC. It translates to CASSLRAVLAGEFYEQYF.

The gene calls are TRBV7-9 and TRBJ1-2, with D possibly being TRBD1 (5 bases). V lost 5 bases and J lost 0, with 13 bases in between. From germline, CDR1 is SEHNR and CDR2 FQNEAQ (reference sequence). The CDR3 is 15 residues long. Written as DNA, the CDR3 is TGTGCCAGCAGCCCTGTGGGGGGAGCTAACTATGGCTACACCTTC. As protein: CASSPVGGANYGYTF.

The chain is built from TRBV7-2 and TRBJ2-7; TRBD1 is a possible D gene (5 bases). Germline CDR1 SGHTA, CDR2 FQGNSA. The CDR3 runs to 14 residues. V lost 1 base, J lost 1 base, and 8 bases lay in between. CDR3 DNA sequence: TGTGCCAGCAGCTTAGTTGGGGCTTCCTACGAGCAGTACTTC. It translates to CASSLVGASYEQYF.

The V call is TRBV6-4, the J call TRBJ1-2; TRBD1 agrees at 9 bases. The length of the CDR3 is 14 residues. Per the germline V gene, CDR1 is MRHNA and CDR2 is SNTAGT. Trimming at V came to 6 bases and at J to 8 bases, leaving 10 bases not matched to a gene. This chain's CDR3 is CASSGDREAGGYTF. The CDR3 DNA is TGTGCCAGCAGCGGGGACAGGGAAGCGGGCGGCTACACCTTC.